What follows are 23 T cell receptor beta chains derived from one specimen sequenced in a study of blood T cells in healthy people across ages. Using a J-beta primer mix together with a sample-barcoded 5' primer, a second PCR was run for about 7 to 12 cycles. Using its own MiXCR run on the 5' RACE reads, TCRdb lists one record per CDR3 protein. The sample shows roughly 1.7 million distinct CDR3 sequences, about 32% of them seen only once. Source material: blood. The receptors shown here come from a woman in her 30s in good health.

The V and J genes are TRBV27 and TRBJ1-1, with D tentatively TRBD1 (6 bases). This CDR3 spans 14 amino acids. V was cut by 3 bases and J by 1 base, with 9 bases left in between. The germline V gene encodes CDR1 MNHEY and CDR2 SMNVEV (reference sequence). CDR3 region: CASSFQGTNTEAFF. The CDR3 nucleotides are TGTGCCAGCAGTTTTCAGGGGACGAACACTGAAGCTTTCTTT.

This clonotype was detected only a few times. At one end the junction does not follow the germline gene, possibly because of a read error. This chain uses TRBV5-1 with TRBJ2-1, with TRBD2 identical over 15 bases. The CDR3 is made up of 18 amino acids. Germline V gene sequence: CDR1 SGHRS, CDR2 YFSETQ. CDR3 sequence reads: CAGSTQAGTSGGYNEQFF. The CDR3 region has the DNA TGCGCCGGCAGTACACAAGCCGGGACTAGCGGGGGGTACAATGAGCAGTTCTTC.

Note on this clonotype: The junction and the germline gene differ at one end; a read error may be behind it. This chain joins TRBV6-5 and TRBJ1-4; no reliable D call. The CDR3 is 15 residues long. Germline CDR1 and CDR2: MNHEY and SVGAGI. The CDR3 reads CASSLYRSTNERLFF. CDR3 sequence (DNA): TGTGCCAGCAGTCTCTACAGATCAACTAATGAAAGACTGTTTTTT.

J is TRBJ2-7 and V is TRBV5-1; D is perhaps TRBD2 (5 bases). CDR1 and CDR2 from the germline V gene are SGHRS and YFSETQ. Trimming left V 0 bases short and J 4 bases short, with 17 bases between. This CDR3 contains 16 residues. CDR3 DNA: TGCGCCAGCAGCTTGGAAACTGGCAGAGAGGGATACGAGCAGTACTTC. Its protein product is CASSLETGREGYEQYF.

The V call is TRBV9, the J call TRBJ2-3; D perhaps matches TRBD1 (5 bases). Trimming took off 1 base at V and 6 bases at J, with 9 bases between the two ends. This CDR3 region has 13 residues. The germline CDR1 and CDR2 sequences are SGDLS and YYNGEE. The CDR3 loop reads CASSVPHRDTQYF. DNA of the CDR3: TGTGCCAGCAGCGTACCACACAGGGATACGCAGTATTTT.

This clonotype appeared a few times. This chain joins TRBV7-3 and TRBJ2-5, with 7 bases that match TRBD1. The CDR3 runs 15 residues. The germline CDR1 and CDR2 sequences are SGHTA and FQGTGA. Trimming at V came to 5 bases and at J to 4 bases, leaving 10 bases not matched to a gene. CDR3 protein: CASSPHRQGLETQYF. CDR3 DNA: TGTGCCAGCAGCCCCCATCGACAGGGTTTAGAGACCCAGTACTTC.

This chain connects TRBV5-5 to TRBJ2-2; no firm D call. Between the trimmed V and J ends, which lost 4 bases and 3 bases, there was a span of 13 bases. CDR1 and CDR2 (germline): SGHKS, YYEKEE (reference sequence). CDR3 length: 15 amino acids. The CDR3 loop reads CASSARITDTGELFF. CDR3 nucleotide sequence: TGTGCCAGCAGCGCCCGGATAACGGACACCGGGGAGCTGTTTTTT.

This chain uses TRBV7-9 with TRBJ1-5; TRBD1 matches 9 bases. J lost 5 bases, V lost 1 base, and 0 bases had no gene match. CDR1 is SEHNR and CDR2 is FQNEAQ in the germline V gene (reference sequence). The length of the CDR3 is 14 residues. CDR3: CASSLGTGDQPQHF. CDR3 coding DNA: TGTGCCAGCAGCTTAGGGACAGGGGATCAGCCCCAGCATTTT.

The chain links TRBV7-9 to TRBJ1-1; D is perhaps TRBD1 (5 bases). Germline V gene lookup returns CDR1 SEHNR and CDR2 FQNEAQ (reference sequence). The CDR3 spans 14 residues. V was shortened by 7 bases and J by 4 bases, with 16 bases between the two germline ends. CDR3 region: CASNQAGGVTEAFF. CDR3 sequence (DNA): TGTGCCAGCAACCAGGCCGGAGGGGTCACTGAAGCTTTCTTT.

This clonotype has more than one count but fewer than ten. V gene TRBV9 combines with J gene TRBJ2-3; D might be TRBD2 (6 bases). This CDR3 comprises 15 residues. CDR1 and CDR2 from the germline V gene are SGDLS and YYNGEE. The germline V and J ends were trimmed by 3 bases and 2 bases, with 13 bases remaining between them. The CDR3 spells CASSAGGFFTDTQYF. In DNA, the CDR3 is TGTGCCAGCAGCGCCGGGGGTTTCTTCACAGATACGCAGTATTTT.

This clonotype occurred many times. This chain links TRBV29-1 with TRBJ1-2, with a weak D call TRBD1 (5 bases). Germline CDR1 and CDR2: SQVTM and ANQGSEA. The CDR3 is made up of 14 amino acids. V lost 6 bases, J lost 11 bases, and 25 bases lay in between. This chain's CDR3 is CSVAAGRAGVGYTF. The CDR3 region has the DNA TGCAGCGTCGCGGCTGGCAGGGCGGGAGTCGGATACACCTTC.

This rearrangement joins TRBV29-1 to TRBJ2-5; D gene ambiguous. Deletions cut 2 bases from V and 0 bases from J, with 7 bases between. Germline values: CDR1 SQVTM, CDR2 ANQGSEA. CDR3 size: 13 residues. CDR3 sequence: CSVERRNQETQYF. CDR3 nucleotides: TGCAGCGTTGAACGGCGTAACCAAGAGACCCAGTACTTC. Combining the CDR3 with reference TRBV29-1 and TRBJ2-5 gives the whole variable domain SAVISQKPSRDICQRGTSLTIQCQVDSQVTMMFWYRQQPGQSLTLIATANQGSEATYESGFVIDKFPISRPNLTFSTLTVSNMSPEDSSIYLCSVERRNQETQYFGPGTRLLVL.

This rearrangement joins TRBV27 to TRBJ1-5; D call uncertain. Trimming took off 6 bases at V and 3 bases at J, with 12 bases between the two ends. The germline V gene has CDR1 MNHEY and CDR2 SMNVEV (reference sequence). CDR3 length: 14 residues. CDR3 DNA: TGTGCCAGCAGCTCAAGGGATTTCAATCAGCCCCAGCATTTT. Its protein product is CASSSRDFNQPQHF.

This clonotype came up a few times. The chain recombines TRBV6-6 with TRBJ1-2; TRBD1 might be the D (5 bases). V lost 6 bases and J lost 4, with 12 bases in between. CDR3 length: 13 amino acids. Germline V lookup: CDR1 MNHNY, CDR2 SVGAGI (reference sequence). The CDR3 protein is CASRGQGFYGYTF. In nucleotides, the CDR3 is TGTGCCAGCAGAGGTCAGGGATTCTATGGCTACACCTTC.

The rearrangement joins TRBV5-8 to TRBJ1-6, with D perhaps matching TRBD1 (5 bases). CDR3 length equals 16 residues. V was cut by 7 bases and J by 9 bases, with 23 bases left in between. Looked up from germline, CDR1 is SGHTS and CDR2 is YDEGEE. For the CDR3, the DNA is TGTGCCAGCTTTCGGGGGGGTCAGACACGTACTTCACCCCTCCACTTT. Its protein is CASFRGGQTRTSPLHF.

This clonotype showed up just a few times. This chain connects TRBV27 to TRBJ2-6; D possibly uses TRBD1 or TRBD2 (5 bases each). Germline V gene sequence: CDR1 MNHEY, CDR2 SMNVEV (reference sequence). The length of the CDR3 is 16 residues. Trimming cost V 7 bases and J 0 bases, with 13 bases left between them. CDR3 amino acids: CASTLGVLSGANVLTF. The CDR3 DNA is TGTGCCAGCACCCTGGGGGTCCTCTCTGGGGCCAACGTCCTGACTTTC.

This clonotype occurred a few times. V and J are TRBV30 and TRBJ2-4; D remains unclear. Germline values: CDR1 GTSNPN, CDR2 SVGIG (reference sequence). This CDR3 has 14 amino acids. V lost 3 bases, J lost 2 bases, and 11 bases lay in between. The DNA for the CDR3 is TGTGCCTGGAGCCCCTCCCGCTCCAAAAACATTCAGTACTTC. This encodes CAWSPSRSKNIQYF.

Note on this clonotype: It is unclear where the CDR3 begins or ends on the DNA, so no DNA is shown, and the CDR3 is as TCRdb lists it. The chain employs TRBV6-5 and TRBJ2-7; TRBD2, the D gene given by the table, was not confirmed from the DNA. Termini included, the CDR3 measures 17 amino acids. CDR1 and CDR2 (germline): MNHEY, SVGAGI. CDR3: CASSYSILERAEYEQYF.

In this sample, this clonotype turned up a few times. CDR3 residues: CSARGLAKAGELFF. The CDR3 DNA is TGCAGTGCTAGGGGACTAGCGAAGGCCGGGGAGCTGTTTTTT. The rearrangement links TRBV20-1 to TRBJ2-2; TRBD2 matches 10 bases. CDR3 length: 14 amino acids. The ends lost 3 bases at V and 6 bases at J; junction bases unmatched: 4. Germline V CDR1 and CDR2: DFQATT, SNEGSKA (reference sequence).

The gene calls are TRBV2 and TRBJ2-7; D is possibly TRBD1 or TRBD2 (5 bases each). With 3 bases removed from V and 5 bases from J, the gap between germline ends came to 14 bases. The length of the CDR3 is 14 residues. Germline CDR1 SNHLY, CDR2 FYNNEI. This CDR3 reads CASSDPTVRDEQYF. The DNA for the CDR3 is TGTGCCAGCAGTGACCCGACAGTGAGGGACGAGCAGTACTTC.

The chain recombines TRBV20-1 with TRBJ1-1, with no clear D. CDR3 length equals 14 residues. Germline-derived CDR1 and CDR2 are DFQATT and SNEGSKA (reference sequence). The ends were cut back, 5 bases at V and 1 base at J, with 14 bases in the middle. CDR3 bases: TGCAGTGCTCGACGGCCGTTAACGAACACTGAAGCTTTCTTT. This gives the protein CSARRPLTNTEAFF.

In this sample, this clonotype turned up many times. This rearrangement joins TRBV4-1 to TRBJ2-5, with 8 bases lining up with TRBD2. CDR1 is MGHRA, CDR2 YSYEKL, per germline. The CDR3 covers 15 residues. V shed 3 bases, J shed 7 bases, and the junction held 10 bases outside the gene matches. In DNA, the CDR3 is TGCGCCAGCAGCCACGCCCTTGAGCGGGAGCGGACCCAGTACTTC. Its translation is CASSHALERERTQYF.

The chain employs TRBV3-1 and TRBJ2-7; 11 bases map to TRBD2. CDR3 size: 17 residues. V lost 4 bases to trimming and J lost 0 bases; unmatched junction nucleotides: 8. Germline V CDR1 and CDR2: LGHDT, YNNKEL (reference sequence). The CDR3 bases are TGTGCCAGCAGCCCCCCGGGACTAGCGGAGAACTCCTACGAGCAGTACTTC. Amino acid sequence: CASSPPGLAENSYEQYF.